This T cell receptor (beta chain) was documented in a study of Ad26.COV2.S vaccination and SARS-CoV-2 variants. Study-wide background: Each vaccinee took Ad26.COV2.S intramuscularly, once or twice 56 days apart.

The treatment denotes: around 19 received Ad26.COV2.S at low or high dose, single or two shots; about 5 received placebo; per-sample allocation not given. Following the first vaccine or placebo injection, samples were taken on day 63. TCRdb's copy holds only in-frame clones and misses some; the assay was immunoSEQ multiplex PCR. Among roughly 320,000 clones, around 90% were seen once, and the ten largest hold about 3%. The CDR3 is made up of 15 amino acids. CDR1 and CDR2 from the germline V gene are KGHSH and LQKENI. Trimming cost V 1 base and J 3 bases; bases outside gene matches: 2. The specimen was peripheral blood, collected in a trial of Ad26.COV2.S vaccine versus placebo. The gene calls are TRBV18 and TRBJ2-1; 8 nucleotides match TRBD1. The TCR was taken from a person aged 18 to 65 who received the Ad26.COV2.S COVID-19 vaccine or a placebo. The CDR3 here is CASSPRDRSYNEQFF. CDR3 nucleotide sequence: TGTGCCAGCTCACCACGGGACAGGAGCTACAATGAGCAGTTCTTC.